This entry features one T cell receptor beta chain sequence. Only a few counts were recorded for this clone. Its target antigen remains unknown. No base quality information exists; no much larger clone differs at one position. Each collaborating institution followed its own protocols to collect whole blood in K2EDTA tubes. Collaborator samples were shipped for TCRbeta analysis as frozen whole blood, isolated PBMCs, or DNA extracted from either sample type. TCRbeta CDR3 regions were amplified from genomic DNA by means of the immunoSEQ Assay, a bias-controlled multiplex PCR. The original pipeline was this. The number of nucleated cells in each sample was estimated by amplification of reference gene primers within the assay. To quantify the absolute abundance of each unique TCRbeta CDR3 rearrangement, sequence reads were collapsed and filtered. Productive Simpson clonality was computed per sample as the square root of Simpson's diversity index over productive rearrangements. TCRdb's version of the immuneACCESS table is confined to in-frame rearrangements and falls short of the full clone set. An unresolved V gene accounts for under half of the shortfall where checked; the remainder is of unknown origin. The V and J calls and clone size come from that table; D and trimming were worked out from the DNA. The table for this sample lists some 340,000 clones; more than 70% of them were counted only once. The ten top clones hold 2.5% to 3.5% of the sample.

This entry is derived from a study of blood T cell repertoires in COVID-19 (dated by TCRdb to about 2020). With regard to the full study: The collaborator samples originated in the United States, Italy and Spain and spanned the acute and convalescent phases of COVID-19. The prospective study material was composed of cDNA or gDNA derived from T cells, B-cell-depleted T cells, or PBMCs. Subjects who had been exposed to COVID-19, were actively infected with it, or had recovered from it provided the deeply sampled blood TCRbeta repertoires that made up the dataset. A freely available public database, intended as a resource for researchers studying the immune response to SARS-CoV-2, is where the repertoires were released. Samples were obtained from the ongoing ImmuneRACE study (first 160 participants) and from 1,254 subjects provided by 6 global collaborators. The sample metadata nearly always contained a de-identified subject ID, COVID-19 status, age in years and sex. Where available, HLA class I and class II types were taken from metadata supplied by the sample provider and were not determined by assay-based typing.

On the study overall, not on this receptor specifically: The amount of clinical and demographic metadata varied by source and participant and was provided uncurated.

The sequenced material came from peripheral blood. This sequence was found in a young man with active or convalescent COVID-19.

The nucleotides read TGTGCCAGCAGCTTGGGACTAGCGGGAGGAATGAATGAGCAGTTCTTC. This sequence encodes CASSLGLAGGMNEQFF. The chain uses TRBV7-3 and TRBJ2-1; 15 junctional bases match TRBD2. Taken from cysteine to phenylalanine, the CDR3 has 16 residues. The sequence is cut down to CDR3 DNA, 48 bases in frame from base 1. The germline V gene supplies CDR1 SGHTA and CDR2 FQGTGA. V is pruned by 3 bases and J by 7 bases, leaving 4 bases of the junction without a gene match.